This T cell receptor (beta chain) comes out of a study of PD-1 blockade in classical Hodgkin lymphoma. Sequencing was performed with immunoSEQ multiplex PCR; in TCRdb, only in-frame clones are kept and a portion is missing. Among 90,000 to 130,000 clones listed, 80% to 90% were seen once. No patient escaped relapse after autologous stem cell transplantation, and brentuximab vedotin exposure varied. Complete response, partial response or progressive disease made up the best responses. Trimming pared 4 bases from V and 0 bases from J, leaving 13 bases between. Germline V gene sequence: CDR1 SGHTS, CDR2 YDEGEE. This CDR3 contains 16 residues.

The sample here was peripheral blood mononuclear cells (PBMCs), taken before the second cycle of nivolumab. The chain has TRBV5-8 and TRBJ1-4; D is possibly TRBD1 (5 bases). The source is a human donor with classical Hodgkin lymphoma. The DNA of the CDR3 is TGTGCCAGCAGCCCGAACGACAGTTCAACTAATGAAAAACTGTTTTTT. This gives the protein CASSPNDSSTNEKLFF.